The present entry profiles one TCR beta chain with its context. The data originate from a study of blood T cell repertoires in COVID-19. In the study overall: Both acute and convalescent COVID-19 samples were obtained from the United States, Italy and Spain.

Per the original methods: By means of reference gene primer amplification, nucleated cell counts were estimated. The protocol was immunoSEQ multiplex PCR, while the TCRdb copy is restricted to in-frame clones and leaves out a portion. D and trimming were read from the DNA, whereas the V and J calls and clone size are those reported in that table. Found here are roughly 250,000 clones, 75% to 90% of them singletons; the top ten hold roughly 3.5%. Trimming took off 4 bases at V and 4 bases at J, with 19 bases between the two ends. Germline V CDR1 and CDR2: MGHRA, YSYEKL. This CDR3 spans 17 amino acids.

This receptor was identified in a woman aged 40-49 years with acute COVID-19. This chain joins TRBV4-1 and TRBJ1-4; a weak D match, TRBD1 (6 bases). The sequencing input was PBMCs or T cells enriched from blood (not recorded which). CDR3 loop: CASSPHLTRGSNEKLFF. The DNA of the CDR3 is TGCGCCAGCAGCCCGCATCTTACAAGGGGGAGTAATGAAAAACTGTTTTTT.